What follows is one T cell receptor beta chain and its context. Antigen unknown. This specimen comes from a study of shared clonotypes between healthy human individuals. Study results and limitations: Clonotypes shared by all four sorted-subset donors had higher generation probabilities than non-shared clonotypes.

Across several immunoSEQ plates, the genomic DNA of each subset was split evenly. Profiling relied on immunoSEQ multiplex PCR, and the TCRdb table lists in-frame clones only, not all of them. The profile shows about a million clones, roughly 80% of them singletons. Germline CDR1 SNHLY, CDR2 FYNNEI. V was shortened by 1 base and J by 7 bases, with 7 bases between the two germline ends. The CDR3 consists of 12 residues. V usage is TRBV2 and J usage is TRBJ1-1; D remains ambiguous. The sequence came from a man younger than 30 in good health. Some clones in this sample may be carry-over from other donors' samples. The sequenced material came from memory CD4+ T cells from PBMCs. Subset given: CD45RA-negative fraction. The CDR3 sequence: CASSEEAVEAFF. In nucleotides, the CDR3 is TGTGCCAGCAGTGAAGAGGCAGTTGAAGCTTTCTTT. The entire variable domain, with the rest obtained from reference TRBV2 and TRBJ1-1, is as follows: EPEVTQTPSHQVTQMGQEVILRCVPISNHLYFYWYRQILGQKVEFLVSFYNNEISEKSEIFDDQFSVERPDGSNFTLKIRSTKLEDSAMYFCASSEEAVEAFFGQGTRLTVV.